This T cell receptor beta chain was sequenced during a study of cytomegalovirus exposure and HLA in healthy donors. In regard to this clone: The antigen is undetermined.

The CDR3 loop spans 16 amino acids. V was clipped by 10 bases and J by 6 bases, with 25 bases between them. Study results and limitations: Rare TCR sequences dominated, though some public TCRs recurred in many donors. Cytomegalovirus-associated TCR beta chains were listed, numbering some 170.

Donors were drawn from the approximately 120-subject validation cohort, separate from the roughly 670-subject first cohort. Only in-frame clones appear in the TCRdb table, and some are missing; sequencing was by immunoSEQ multiplex PCR. This table has 330,000 or so clones, roughly 88% appearing once. The chain combines TRBV23-1 with TRBJ1-5; no clear D gene. TRBV23-1 is recorded as an ORF, its role being uncertain. The TCR comes from a woman aged 18-29 years in good health and CMV-seronegative. The sample consisted of PBMCs. Here the CDR3 DNA reads TGCGCCACCCCGCCCGGATCGGCACAATGCGGTCAGCCCCAGCATTTT. It encodes CATPPGSAQCGQPQHF.